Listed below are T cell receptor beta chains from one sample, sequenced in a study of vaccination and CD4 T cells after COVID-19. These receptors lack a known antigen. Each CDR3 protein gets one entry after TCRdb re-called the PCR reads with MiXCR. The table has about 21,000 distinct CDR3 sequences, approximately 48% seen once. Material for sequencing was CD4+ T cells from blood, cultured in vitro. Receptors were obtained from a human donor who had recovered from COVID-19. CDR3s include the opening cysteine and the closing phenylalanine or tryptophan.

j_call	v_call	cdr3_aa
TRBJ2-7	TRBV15	CATSREVPIYEQYF
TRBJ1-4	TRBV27	CASSFSIGQGYEKLFF
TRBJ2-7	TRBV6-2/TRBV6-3	CASSYSAGRYEQYF
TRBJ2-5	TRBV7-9	CASSLDRQETQYF
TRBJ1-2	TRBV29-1	CSVDQGQSYGYTF
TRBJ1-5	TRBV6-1	CASSDRGSRQPQHF
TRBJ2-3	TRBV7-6	CASSSTNYRTDTQYF
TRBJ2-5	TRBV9	CASSPHPGLAGGEETQYF
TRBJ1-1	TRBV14	CASSSRPNTEAFF
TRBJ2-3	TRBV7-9	CASSLELRGDTQYF
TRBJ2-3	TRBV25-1	CASSDGGDPTDTQYF